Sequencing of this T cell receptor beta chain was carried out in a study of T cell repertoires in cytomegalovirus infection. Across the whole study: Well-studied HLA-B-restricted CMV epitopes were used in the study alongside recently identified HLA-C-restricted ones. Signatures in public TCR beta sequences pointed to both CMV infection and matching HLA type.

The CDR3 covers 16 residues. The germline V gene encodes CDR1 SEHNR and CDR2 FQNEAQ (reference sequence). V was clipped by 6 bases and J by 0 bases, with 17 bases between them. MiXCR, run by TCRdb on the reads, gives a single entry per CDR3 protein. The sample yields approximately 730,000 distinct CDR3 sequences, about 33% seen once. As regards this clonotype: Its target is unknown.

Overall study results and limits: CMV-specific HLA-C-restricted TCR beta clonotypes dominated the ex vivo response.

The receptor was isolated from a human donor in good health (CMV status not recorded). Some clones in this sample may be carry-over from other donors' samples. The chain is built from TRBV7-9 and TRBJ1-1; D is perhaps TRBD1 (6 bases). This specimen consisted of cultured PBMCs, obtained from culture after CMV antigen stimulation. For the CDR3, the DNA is TGTGCCAGCAGTCCCCCCCCAGGGGCGTTGAACACTGAAGCTTTCTTT. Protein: CASSPPPGALNTEAFF.